This TCR beta chain was captured in a study of regulatory and conventional T cells in RAG deficiency. Regarding the study as a whole: Shannon entropy was markedly lower and Simpson indices higher in RAG-deficient patients than control T-cell subsets. Omenn syndrome and CID/AS patients had roughly 100-fold fewer unique Treg TCR beta sequences, versus roughly 10-fold elsewhere. Omenn CD25-high CD127-low cells may be activated cells, not true Tregs.

Details on this clone: Its antigen is not known.

Blood CD4+ CD25-low CD127-high conventional T cells supplied the genomic DNA template. Sequencing was performed with immunoSEQ multiplex PCR; in TCRdb, only in-frame clones are kept and a portion is missing. The sample carries around 29,000 clones, 90% to 97% recorded once. Trimming pared 8 bases from V and 7 bases from J, leaving 21 bases between. The CDR3 consists of 14 residues. Germline assignment: CDR1 SGHRS and CDR2 YFSETQ. This same sample was also part of a study on regulatory T cells. That source reports: Amplification used 52 TRBV primers and 13 TRBJ primers. Skewed V and J usage and few unique V-J pairs marked patient repertoires, most in Tregs.

The sequence came from a human donor in good health. The sequenced material came from CD25- CD4+ T cells sorted from blood. The chain carries TRBV5-1 and TRBJ2-5; the D gene is possibly TRBD1 (6 bases). The CDR3 nucleotides are TGCGCCAGTAGGAACACAGGGCGGGTTGGGACCCAGTACTTC. Amino acid sequence: CASRNTGRVGTQYF.